This record covers a single T cell receptor (beta chain). In the source study's methods: Researchers report that nucleated cell counts were estimated from reference gene primer amplification. The assay was immunoSEQ multiplex PCR, and TCRdb's table has in-frame clones only and misses some. V and J calls and clone size are given by that table; D and trimming were obtained from the DNA. This table holds roughly 260,000 clones, 88% found once. Trimming pared 6 bases from V and 2 bases from J, leaving 20 bases between. The CDR3 loop spans 16 amino acids. CDR1 MNHEY and CDR2 SMNVEV come from the germline V gene (reference sequence). The data were obtained in a study of blood T cell repertoires in COVID-19. Study as a whole: Nucleic acid was either cDNA or gDNA, and it came from T cells, B-cell-depleted T cells, or PBMCs.

This clonotype was sampled from a woman in her thirties or forties who had recovered from COVID-19. What was sequenced was peripheral blood. The chain uses TRBV27 and TRBJ2-7; the D gene is possibly TRBD2 (6 bases). The CDR3 here is CASRLDVGGVPYEQYF. CDR3 sequence (DNA): TGTGCCAGCAGACTGGACGTTGGCGGGGTTCCCTACGAGCAGTACTTC.